The 21 T cell receptor beta chains given below trace back to one sample, sequenced in a study of human thymus T cells (dated by TCRdb to 2018 to 2021). Thymus tissue was obtained as surgical resects removed during corrective cardiac surgery. The receptor library was made with the immunoSEQ multiplex PCR assay. This immuneACCESS table, as held by TCRdb, lists in-frame sequences with V and J called but not all clones. Of the missing ones, under half trace to an unresolved V gene in checked studies; the others have no known cause. This sample comprises some 80,000 clones, 95% to 98% of them detected only once. In total, the top ten clones hold under 0.035% of the sample. Sequencing was done on a sample of thymus tissue. The receptors come from a boy less than two years old with a congenital heart defect but otherwise immunologically healthy.

This chain connects TRBV5-4 to TRBJ2-2; 12 bases line up with TRBD2. The CDR3 extends over 18 amino acids. V trimming: 4 bases; J trimming: 0 bases; junction bases outside the gene matches: 7. CDR1 and CDR2 from the germline V gene are SGHNT and YYREEE (reference sequence). The CDR3 reads CASSHGTSGPANTGELFF. The CDR3, as DNA: TGTGCCAGCAGCCACGGGACTAGCGGGCCCGCGAACACCGGGGAGCTGTTTTTT.

The chain joins TRBV7-6 to TRBJ2-3, with D perhaps given as TRBD1 or TRBD2 (5 bases each). Germline CDR1 SGHVS, CDR2 FNYEAQ. Trimming removed 1 base at V and 0 bases at J, with 11 bases between. The CDR3 extends over 16 amino acids. The CDR3 nucleotides are TGTGCCAGCAGCTTAGAGAGAGGGGAGAGCACAGATACGCAGTATTTT. Translation: CASSLERGESTDTQYF.

Only one count was recorded for this clone. This rearrangement joins TRBV9 to TRBJ2-1; D is ambiguous. Germline CDR1 reads SGDLS; CDR2 reads YYNGEE. Trimming shortened V by 3 bases and J by 1 base, and 11 bases separated the two germline ends. The CDR3 consists of 15 residues. As DNA, the CDR3 is TGTGCCAGCAGCGGTTTAGACTCTTCCTACAATGAGCAGTTCTTC. Its protein product is CASSGLDSSYNEQFF.

This chain links TRBV4-3 with TRBJ2-3; D may be TRBD1 or TRBD2 (5 bases each). CDR1 and CDR2 (germline): LGHNA, YSLEER. The germline V and J ends were trimmed by 2 bases and 5 bases, with 17 bases remaining between them. The CDR3 contains 16 residues. The CDR3 nucleotides are TGCGCCAGCAGCCAACTAGCCCTCTCAAGGGGAGATACGCAGTATTTT. This encodes CASSQLALSRGDTQYF.

The rearrangement uses TRBV6-1 and TRBJ2-5, with 7 bases identical to TRBD1. This CDR3 comprises 15 residues. Germline CDR1 is MNHNS and CDR2 is SASEGT. J lost 3 bases, V lost 4 bases, and 8 bases had no gene match. In nucleotides, the CDR3 is TGTGCCAGCAGTGCTCTAGGACAGGCCGAAGAGACCCAGTACTTC. This gives the protein CASSALGQAEETQYF.

The V and J genes are TRBV12-5 and TRBJ2-2; D not resolved. The CDR3 is 13 amino acids. Germline CDR1 and CDR2: LGHNT and FRNRAP. V lost 0 bases to trimming and J lost 4 bases, with 3 bases between them. The CDR3: CASGLVVTGELFF. The DNA for the CDR3 is TGTGCTAGTGGTTTGGTAGTCACCGGGGAGCTGTTTTTT. Based on the CDR3 plus reference TRBV12-5 and TRBJ2-2, the full variable domain is DARVTQTPRHKVTEMGQEVTMRCQPILGHNTVFWYRQTMMQGLELLAYFRNRAPLDDSGMPKDRFSAEMPDATLATLKIQPSEPRDSAVYFCASGLVVTGELFFGEGSRLTVL.

V and J are TRBV25-1 and TRBJ2-5, with D perhaps TRBD2 (6 bases). The germline CDR1 and CDR2 sequences are MGHDK and SYGVNS. The CDR3 runs to 16 residues. V was cut by 2 bases and J by 5 bases, with 18 bases left in between. CDR3 protein: CASSERLTGGEETQYF. The CDR3 bases are TGTGCCAGCAGTGAACGACTTACAGGAGGGGAGGAGACCCAGTACTTC. The full variable domain, completed using reference TRBV25-1 and TRBJ2-5, is EADIYQTPRYLVIGTGKKITLECSQTMGHDKMYWYQQDPGMELHLIHYSYGVNSTEKGDLSSESTVSRIRTEHFPLTLESARPSHTSQYLCASSERLTGGEETQYFGPGTRLLVL.

The V gene is TRBV25-1, the J gene TRBJ2-5, with D uncertain. Germline assignment: CDR1 MGHDK and CDR2 SYGVNS. V lost 0 bases and J 4 bases, leaving 9 bases between the germline ends. This CDR3 region has 14 residues. The CDR3 DNA reads as TGTGCCAGCAGTGAATATAGGTCCTCAGAGACCCAGTACTTC. Encoded protein: CASSEYRSSETQYF.

The chain has TRBV14 and TRBJ2-5; 15 bases are shared with TRBD2. This CDR3 contains 17 residues. The trim removed 0 bases at V and 5 bases at J, leaving 4 bases unmatched. Germline values: CDR1 SGHDN, CDR2 FVKESK. This CDR3 reads CASSQDGTSGGKETQYF. The CDR3 DNA sequence: TGTGCCAGCAGCCAAGATGGGACTAGCGGGGGGAAGGAGACCCAGTACTTC.

This sequence joins TRBV29-1 and TRBJ2-3; 14 nucleotides align to TRBD2. The J segment lost 0 bases and the V segment lost 7 bases, leaving 6 bases of the junction unmatched. This CDR3 is 16 amino acids long. CDR1 is SQVTM and CDR2 is ANQGSEA in the germline V gene. The CDR3 DNA reads TGCAGCGGGGGACTAGCGGGGGCCCTTAGCACAGATACGCAGTATTTT. It encodes CSGGLAGALSTDTQYF.

This chain uses TRBV9 with TRBJ1-2; D is possibly TRBD1 (5 bases). Germline-derived CDR1 and CDR2 are SGDLS and YYNGEE. V dropped 3 bases and J dropped 6 bases, with 9 bases sitting between them. The CDR3 is 12 amino acids. CDR3 sequence: CASSAQGHGYTF. DNA for the CDR3: TGTGCCAGCAGCGCTCAGGGTCATGGCTACACCTTC.

Comment on this clone: Sequence at one end of the junction differs from germline and may be a read error. V is TRBV7-9 and J is TRBJ2-3, with 12 bases fitting TRBD2. The CDR3 runs 16 residues. CDR1 is SEHNR and CDR2 is FQNEAQ in the germline V gene (reference sequence). DNA for the CDR3: TGTGCCAGCAGCAACAATCCCCTAGCGGGAGGGCCCGCGCTGGATTTT. Translated: CASSNNPLAGGPALDF. Complete variable domain (other parts from reference TRBV7-9 and TRBJ2-3): DTGVSQNPRHKITKRGQNVTFRCDPISEHNRLYWYRQTLGQGPEFLTYFQNEAQLEKSRLLSDRFSAERPKGSFSTLEIQRTEQGDSAMYLCASSNNPLAGGPALDFGPGTRLTVL.

The V call is TRBV2, the J call TRBJ1-1; weak D call: TRBD1 (5 bases). This CDR3 is 16 amino acids long. V lost 0 bases, J lost 2 bases, and 13 bases lay in between. The germline gives CDR1 SNHLY, CDR2 FYNNEI. The CDR3 DNA reads TGTGCCAGCAGTGAAGCGGATGGGGCATTTAACACTGAAGCTTTCTTT. It specifies CASSEADGAFNTEAFF.

This sequence joins TRBV18 and TRBJ2-3, with 8 bases fitting TRBD2. Germline CDR1 is KGHSH and CDR2 is LQKENI. The V gene end was trimmed by 3 bases and the J gene end by 4 bases; junction bases not matched to a gene: 6. This CDR3 spans 15 amino acids. The CDR3 loop is CASSPLAGMADTQYF. Here the CDR3 DNA reads TGTGCCAGCTCACCCTTAGCGGGAATGGCAGATACGCAGTATTTT.

This clone was counted once. V usage is TRBV6-1 and J usage is TRBJ2-7, with 9 bases identical to TRBD1. J gave up 4 bases and V 8 bases, and 6 bases lay outside the gene matches. Germline CDR1 is MNHNS and CDR2 is SASEGT. The CDR3 runs 13 residues. CDR3 loop: CASPGTGRYEQYF. CDR3 coding DNA: TGTGCCAGCCCCGGGACAGGGAGGTACGAGCAGTACTTC.

The rearrangement uses TRBV6-1 and TRBJ2-5; no clear D. Germline V gene lookup returns CDR1 MNHNS and CDR2 SASEGT. V lost 0 bases, J lost 2 bases, and 10 bases lay in between. The CDR3 length is 15 residues. CDR3: CASSEALDKQETQYF. The CDR3 DNA sequence: TGTGCCAGCAGTGAAGCGCTTGATAAACAAGAGACCCAGTACTTC.

The chain recombines TRBV19 with TRBJ2-5; no reliable D call. Germline values: CDR1 LNHDA, CDR2 SQIVND (reference sequence). The CDR3 consists of 11 residues. V was pared by 9 bases and J by 5 bases, with 10 bases between. The CDR3 DNA is TGTGCCAGCACCGATCGGGAGACCCAGTACTTC. Translating gives CASTDRETQYF.

The gene calls are TRBV25-1 and TRBJ1-1; no clear D. V was pared by 1 base and J by 3 bases, with 6 bases between. This CDR3 region has 13 residues. CDR1 is MGHDK, CDR2 SYGVNS, per germline. As DNA, the CDR3 is TGTGCCAGCAGTGAATTCGTGGACACTGAAGCTTTCTTT. Encoded protein: CASSEFVDTEAFF.

This chain joins TRBV28 and TRBJ1-1, with D possibly TRBD1 on 6 matching bases. The V gene's germline CDR1 is MDHEN and CDR2 SYDVKM. V lost 4 bases and J lost 6, with 18 bases in between. This CDR3 region has 15 residues. The CDR3 DNA sequence: TGTGCCAGCAGTTCCCCCCGCAGGGGCCGCCCTGAAGCTTTCTTT. Protein product: CASSSPRRGRPEAFF.

The chain employs TRBV18 and TRBJ1-1, with TRBD1 as a possible D gene (5 bases). Germline V gives CDR1 KGHSH, CDR2 LQKENI. V gave up 2 bases and J gave up 4 bases, with 8 bases separating them. The CDR3 loop spans 13 amino acids. The CDR3 nucleotides read TGTGCCAGCTCACCAAAGGGGAGCACTGAAGCTTTCTTT. Translating it yields CASSPKGSTEAFF.

The chain carries TRBV25-1 and TRBJ1-6; D not resolved. Germline-derived CDR1 and CDR2 are MGHDK and SYGVNS. V lost 7 bases and J lost 0, with 10 bases in between. The CDR3 covers 15 residues. The chain's CDR3 is CASTKGFSYNSPLHF. The CDR3 coding sequence is TGTGCCAGCACCAAGGGCTTCTCCTATAATTCACCCCTCCACTTT.